The clone carrying this TCR beta chain was found once. Its antigen remains unidentified. The CDR3 is 15 amino acids. Germline CDR1 reads SGHNT; CDR2 reads YYREEE (reference sequence). Losses at the gene ends were 2 bases for V and 1 base for J; bases not matched to a gene: 1. The sample is drawn from a study of B cell selection in AIRE deficiency. Study findings and constraints: Shared Treg sequences were biased toward short CDR3s with few non-templated nucleotide insertions. Only TCRbeta was sequenced; about 35% of shared healthy Treg sequences appeared in Tconv. AIRE-deficient Tconv and Treg repertoires matched healthy donors in TCRBV, CDR3 length, diversity.

Sequencing used immunoSEQ multiplex PCR; TCRdb keeps in-frame clones, though not all of them. The top ten clones hold 0.89% of a sample with roughly 18,000 clones, just over 90% of them seen once. Regulatory T cells were sorted as CD4+CD25hiCD127low/negative. Unrelated healthy donors provided the controls. This clonotype was sampled from a human donor in good health. What was sequenced was CD4+CD25+ Tregs sorted from PBMCs. The chain links TRBV5-4 to TRBJ2-3; 10 nucleotides match TRBD2. As DNA, the CDR3 is TGTGCCAGCAGCTTCGGACTAGCGGGCACAGATACGCAGTATTTT. It is translated as CASSFGLAGTDTQYF.